This TCR beta chain was sequenced during a study of blood T cell repertoires in COVID-19. Study-level information: COVID-19 samples collected from the United States, Italy and Spain covered acute and convalescent phases.

Germline CDR1 is LGHDT and CDR2 is YNNKEL (reference sequence). This CDR3 comprises 13 residues. V lost 1 base and J 4 bases, leaving 7 bases between the germline ends. Per the original methods: Amplified reference gene primers provided the basis for estimating nucleated cell counts. Clones were read by immunoSEQ multiplex PCR, and TCRdb kept only the in-frame ones, dropping some. D and trimming were read from the DNA, whereas the V and J calls and clone size are those reported in that table. The data show more than 300,000 clones, 90% seen once. Those enrolled, adults aged 18 to 89 years, came from some 25 US areas. Membership in each cohort depended on participant-reported clinical history.

The genes are TRBV3-1 (or the pseudogene TRBV3-2) and TRBJ1-2; no clear D gene. The sample comprised PBMCs or T cells enriched from blood (not recorded which). This receptor was taken from a woman in her twenties or thirties who had been exposed to COVID-19. In DNA, the CDR3 is TGTGCCAGCAGCCAAGGGGCCTCCTATGGCTACACCTTC. This encodes CASSQGASYGYTF.